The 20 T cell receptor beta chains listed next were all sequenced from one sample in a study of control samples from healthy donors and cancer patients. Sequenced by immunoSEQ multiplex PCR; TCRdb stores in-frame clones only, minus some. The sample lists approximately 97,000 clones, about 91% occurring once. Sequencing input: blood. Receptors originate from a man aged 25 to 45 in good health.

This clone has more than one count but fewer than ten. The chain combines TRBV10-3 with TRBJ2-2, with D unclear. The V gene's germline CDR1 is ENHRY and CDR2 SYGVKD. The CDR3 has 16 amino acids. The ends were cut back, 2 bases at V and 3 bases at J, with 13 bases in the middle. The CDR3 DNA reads TGTGCCATCAGTGAGCCTCGGAAGTATTACACCGGGGAGCTGTTTTTT. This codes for CAISEPRKYYTGELFF.

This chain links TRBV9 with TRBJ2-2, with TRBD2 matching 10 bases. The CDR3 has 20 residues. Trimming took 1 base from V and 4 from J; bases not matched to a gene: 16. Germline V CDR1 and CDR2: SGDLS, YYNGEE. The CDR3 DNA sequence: TGTGCCAGCAGCGTATCGGGACTAGCGAGAACAAAACGTGGCACCGGGGAGCTGTTTTTT. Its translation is CASSVSGLARTKRGTGELFF.

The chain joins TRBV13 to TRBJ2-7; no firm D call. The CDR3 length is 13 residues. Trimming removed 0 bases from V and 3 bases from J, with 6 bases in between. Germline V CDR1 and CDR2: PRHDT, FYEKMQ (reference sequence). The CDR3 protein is CASSLGLHYEQYF. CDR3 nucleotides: TGTGCCAGCAGCTTAGGCCTTCACTACGAGCAGTACTTC.

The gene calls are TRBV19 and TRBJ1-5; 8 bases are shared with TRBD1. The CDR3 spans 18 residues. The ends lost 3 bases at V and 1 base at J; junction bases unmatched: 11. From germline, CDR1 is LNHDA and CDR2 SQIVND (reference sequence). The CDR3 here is CASSIGTGGHQSNQPQHF. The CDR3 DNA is TGTGCCAGTAGTATCGGAACAGGGGGACACCAAAGCAATCAGCCCCAGCATTTT.

The CDR3 DNA reads TGTGCCAGTAGCCCCGGTCCTTACAGGGCCGCGTCCGAAAAACTGTTTTTT. This translates into CASSPGPYRAASEKLFF. V gene TRBV19 combines with J gene TRBJ1-4, with D possibly being TRBD1 (6 bases). The CDR3 loop spans 17 amino acids. Germline V gene sequence: CDR1 LNHDA, CDR2 SQIVND (reference sequence). Deletions cut 6 bases from V and 8 bases from J, with 25 bases between. The full variable domain, in which reference TRBV19 and TRBJ1-4 provide the parts outside the CDR3, is DGGITQSPKYLFRKEGQNVTLSCEQNLNHDAMYWYRQDPGQGLRLIYYSQIVNDFQKGDIAEGYSVSREKKESFPLTVTSAQKNPTAFYLCASSPGPYRAASEKLFFGSGTQLSVL.

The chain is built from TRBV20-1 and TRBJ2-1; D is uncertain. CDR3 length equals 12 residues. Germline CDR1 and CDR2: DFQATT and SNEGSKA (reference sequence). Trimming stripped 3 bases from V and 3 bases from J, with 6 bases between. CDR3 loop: CSASQRYNEQFF. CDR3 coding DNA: TGCAGTGCTAGTCAGCGCTACAATGAGCAGTTCTTC.

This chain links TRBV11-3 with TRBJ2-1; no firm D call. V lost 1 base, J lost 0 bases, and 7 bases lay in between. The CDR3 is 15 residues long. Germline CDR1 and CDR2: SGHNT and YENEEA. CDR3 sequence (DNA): TGTGCCAGCAGCTTAGCGGGCCCCTCCTACAATGAGCAGTTCTTC. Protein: CASSLAGPSYNEQFF.

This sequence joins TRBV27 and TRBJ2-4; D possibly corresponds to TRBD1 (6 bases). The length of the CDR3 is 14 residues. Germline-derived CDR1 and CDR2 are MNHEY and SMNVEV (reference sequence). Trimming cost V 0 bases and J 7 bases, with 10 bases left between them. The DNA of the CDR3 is TGTGCCAGCAGTTTATCACGGCAGGGGAACATTCAGTACTTC. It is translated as CASSLSRQGNIQYF.

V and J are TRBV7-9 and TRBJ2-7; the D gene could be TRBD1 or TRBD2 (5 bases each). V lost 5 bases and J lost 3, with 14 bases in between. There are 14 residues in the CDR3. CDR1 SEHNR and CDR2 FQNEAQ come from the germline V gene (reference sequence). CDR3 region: CASSRDSGLYEQYF. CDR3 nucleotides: TGTGCCAGCAGCCGCGACAGCGGACTCTACGAGCAGTACTTC.

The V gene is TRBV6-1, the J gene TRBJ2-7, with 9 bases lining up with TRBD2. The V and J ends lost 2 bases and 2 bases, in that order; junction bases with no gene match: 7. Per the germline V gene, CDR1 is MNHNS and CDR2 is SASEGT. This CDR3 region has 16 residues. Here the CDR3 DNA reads TGTGCCAGCAGTGAACGGTCTAGCGGGGATACCTACGAGCAGTACTTC. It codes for CASSERSSGDTYEQYF.

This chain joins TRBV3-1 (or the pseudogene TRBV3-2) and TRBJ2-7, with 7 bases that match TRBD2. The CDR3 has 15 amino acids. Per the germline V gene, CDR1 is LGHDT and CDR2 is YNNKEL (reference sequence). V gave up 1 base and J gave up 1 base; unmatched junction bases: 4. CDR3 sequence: CASSQGRERSYEQYF. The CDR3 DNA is TGTGCCAGCAGCCAAGGGCGGGAGCGTTCCTACGAGCAGTACTTC.

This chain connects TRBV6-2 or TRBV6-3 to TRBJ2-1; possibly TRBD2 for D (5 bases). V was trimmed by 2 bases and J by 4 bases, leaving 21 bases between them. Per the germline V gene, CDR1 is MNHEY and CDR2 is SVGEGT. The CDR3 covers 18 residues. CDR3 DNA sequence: TGTGCCAGCAGTTACCCCTCGCGTTTTGTGAGGACTTACAATGAGCAGTTCTTC. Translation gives CASSYPSRFVRTYNEQFF.

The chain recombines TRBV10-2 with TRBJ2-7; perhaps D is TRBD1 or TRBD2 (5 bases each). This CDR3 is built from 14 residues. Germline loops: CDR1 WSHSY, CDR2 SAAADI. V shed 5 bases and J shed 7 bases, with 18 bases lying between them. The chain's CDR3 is CASSFASREGEQYF. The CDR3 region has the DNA TGCGCCAGCAGTTTTGCTAGCAGGGAAGGGGAGCAGTACTTC.

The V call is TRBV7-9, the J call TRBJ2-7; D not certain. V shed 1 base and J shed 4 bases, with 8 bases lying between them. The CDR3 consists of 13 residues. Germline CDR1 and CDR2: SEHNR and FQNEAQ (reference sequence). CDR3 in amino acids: CASSLDAGYEQYF. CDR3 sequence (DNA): TGTGCCAGCAGCTTAGACGCCGGGTACGAGCAGTACTTC.

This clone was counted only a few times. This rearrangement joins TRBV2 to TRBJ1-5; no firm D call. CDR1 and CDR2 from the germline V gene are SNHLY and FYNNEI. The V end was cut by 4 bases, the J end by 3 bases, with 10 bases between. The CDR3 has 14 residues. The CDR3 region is CASSGLGSNQPQHF. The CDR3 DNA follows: TGTGCCAGCAGTGGGCTGGGCTCCAATCAGCCCCAGCATTTT.

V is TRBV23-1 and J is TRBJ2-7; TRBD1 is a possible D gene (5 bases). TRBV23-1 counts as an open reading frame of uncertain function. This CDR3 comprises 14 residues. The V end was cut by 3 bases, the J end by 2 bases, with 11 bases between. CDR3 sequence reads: CASSHMAGPYEQYF. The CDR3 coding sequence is TGCGCCAGCAGTCATATGGCAGGGCCCTACGAGCAGTACTTC.

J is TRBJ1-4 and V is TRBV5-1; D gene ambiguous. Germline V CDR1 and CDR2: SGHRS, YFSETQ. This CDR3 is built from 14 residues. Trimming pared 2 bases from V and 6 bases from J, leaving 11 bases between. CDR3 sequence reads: CASSFSGRDEKLFF. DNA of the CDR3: TGCGCCAGCAGCTTTAGCGGGAGAGATGAAAAACTGTTTTTT.

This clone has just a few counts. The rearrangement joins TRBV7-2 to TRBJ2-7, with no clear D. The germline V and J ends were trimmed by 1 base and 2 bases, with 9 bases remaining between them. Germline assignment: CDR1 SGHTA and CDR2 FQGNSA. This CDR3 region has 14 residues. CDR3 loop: CASSLVRDTYEQYF. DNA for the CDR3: TGTGCCAGCAGCTTAGTGCGTGACACCTACGAGCAGTACTTC.

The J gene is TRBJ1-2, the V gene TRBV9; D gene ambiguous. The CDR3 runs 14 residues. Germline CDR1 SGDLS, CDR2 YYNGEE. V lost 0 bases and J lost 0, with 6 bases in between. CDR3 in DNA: TGTGCCAGCAGCGTAGATTTAGCTAACTATGGCTACACCTTC. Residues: CASSVDLANYGYTF.

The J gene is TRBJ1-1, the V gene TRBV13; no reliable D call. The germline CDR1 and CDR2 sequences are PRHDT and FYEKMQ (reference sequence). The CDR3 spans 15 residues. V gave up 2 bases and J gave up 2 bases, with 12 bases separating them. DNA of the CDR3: TGTGCCAGCAGCTTAAACATCGATGTCAACACTGAAGCTTTCTTT. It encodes CASSLNIDVNTEAFF.